This TCR beta chain was sequenced during a study of identifying expanded T cells in peripheral blood. Sequencing used immunoSEQ multiplex PCR; TCRdb keeps in-frame clones, though not all of them. The table records approximately 100,000 clones, about 88% of them present only once. V dropped 5 bases and J dropped 2; count of bases not matched to a gene: 3. CDR3 length: 13 residues. Germline V lookup: CDR1 MNHEY, CDR2 SMNVEV (reference sequence). Worth noting for this clone: Its antigen is unknown.

During the collection period, no donor immune events like infections were recorded. Study-level points and caveats: Across healthy donors, higher total template counts meant significantly greater approximately 2-week count variance.

The sample was blood. V usage is TRBV27 and J usage is TRBJ2-7; 7 nucleotides line up with TRBD2. This TCR derives from a person between 18 and 69 years old in good health. CDR3: CASSRLAPYEQYF. Here the CDR3 DNA reads TGTGCCAGCAGTCGACTAGCTCCCTACGAGCAGTACTTC.